The sequence of this T cell receptor beta chain was determined in a study of OX40 agonist ivuxolimab in advanced cancers. Some clones are missing from TCRdb's copy, which holds only in-frame ones; the method was immunoSEQ multiplex PCR. The sample yields approximately 100,000 clones, 80% to 90% seen once. The CDR3 consists of 13 residues. CDR1 and CDR2 (germline): MDHEN, SYDVKM. V gave up 7 bases and J gave up 5 bases, with 12 bases separating them. The sample here was CD4+ or CD8+ T cells sorted from blood, taken in a trial of the OX40 agonist ivuxolimab. The sequence derives from an adult with an advanced solid tumor such as melanoma, head and neck, liver or kidney cancer. The genes are TRBV28 and TRBJ1-5; a possible D gene is TRBD1 (6 bases). The CDR3 DNA reads TGTGCCAGCAAAGGGGGATTCTATCAGCCCCAGCATTTT. This encodes CASKGGFYQPQHF.